In its sample, the clone carrying this TCR beta chain was seen many times. Antigen: not known. The entry originates in a study of metastatic and nonmetastatic thyroid tumors. Study overall: For malignant and benign thyroid patients, tumor or nodule tissue and blood were the sources whose repertoires were compared.

CDR3 length equals 13 residues. The V end was cut by 5 bases, the J end by 5 bases, with 12 bases between. CDR1 and CDR2 (germline): SEHNR, FQNEAQ (reference sequence). Among the patients, none had received any treatment before thyroid surgery. As processed by the authors: It was from CDR3 differences across clinicopathological groups that a distant-metastasis classifier for papillary thyroid cancer was built. TCRdb recomputed clones from the PCR reads via MiXCR. The V and J calls follow TCRdb's processing rather than the paper's. The profile shows tens of thousands of clones, 15% to 20% of them singletons. The study's findings and limits: Reports indicated that malignant thyroid tumors showed significantly higher TCR beta diversity than benign nodules did, in blood and tumor.

This clonotype originated in a male donor with papillary thyroid cancer or a benign thyroid nodule (not recorded which). Some clones in this sample may be carry-over from other donors' samples. The sample taken for sequencing was blood. The chain uses TRBV7-9 and TRBJ1-1; D remains ambiguous. The CDR3: CASSLGIGTEAFF. As DNA, the CDR3 is TGTGCCAGCAGCCTGGGTATTGGGACTGAAGCTTTCTTT.